This TCR beta chain stems from a study of blood T cells in healthy people across ages. The CDR3 has 18 amino acids. The junction had 10 bases not matched to a gene; V was cut back by 3 bases and J by 4 bases. CDR1 is LGHNA and CDR2 is YSLEER in the germline V gene. In regard to this clonotype: The antigen is not known.

General study points: Compared with aged donors, long-lived donors showed fewer expanded clones, suggesting selection. What prevented conclusive comparison of naive and antigen-experienced cells was that PBMCs were unsorted.

A second PCR of roughly 7 to 11 cycles used a sample-barcoded 5' primer and a J-beta primer mix. Tagging of each cDNA molecule was performed by a template-switch adaptor with 12 random nucleotides. TCRdb recomputed calls from the 5' RACE reads with MiXCR, one row per CDR3 protein. The repertoire holds fewer than 2,000,000 distinct CDR3 sequences, with 35% to 50% as singletons. Donors ranged from roughly 6 to 90 years old and were healthy Caucasians in Russia. The rearrangement links TRBV4-3 to TRBJ2-2; 11 bases line up with TRBD1. The specimen was blood. The sequence was collected from a human donor in good health. The DNA of the CDR3 is TGCGCCAGCAGCCAGTTCCCCGCCGGGACAGGGGGCACCGGGGAGCTGTTTTTT. Translating it yields CASSQFPAGTGGTGELFF.